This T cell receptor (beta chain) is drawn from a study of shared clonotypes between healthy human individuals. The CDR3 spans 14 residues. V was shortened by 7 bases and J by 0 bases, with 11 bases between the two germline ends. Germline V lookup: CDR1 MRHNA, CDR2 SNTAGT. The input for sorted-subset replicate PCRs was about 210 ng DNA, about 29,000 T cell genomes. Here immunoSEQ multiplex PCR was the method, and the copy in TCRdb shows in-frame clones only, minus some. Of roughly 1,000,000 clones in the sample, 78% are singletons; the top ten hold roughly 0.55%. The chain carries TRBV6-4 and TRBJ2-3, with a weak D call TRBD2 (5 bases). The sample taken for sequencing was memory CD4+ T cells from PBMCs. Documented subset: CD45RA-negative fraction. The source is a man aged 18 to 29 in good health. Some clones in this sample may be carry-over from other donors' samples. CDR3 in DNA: TGTGCCAGCAACCCGGACTTTAGCACAGATACGCAGTATTTT. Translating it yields CASNPDFSTDTQYF.